The next 8 T cell receptor beta chains were all read from a single sample in a study of T cell repertoires in cytomegalovirus infection. MiXCR, applied by TCRdb to the reads, yields one record per CDR3 protein. The sample consists of over 250,000 distinct CDR3 sequences, about 25% of them appearing once. Sample: PBMCs. These receptors were collected from a human donor in good health (CMV status not recorded). Some clones in this sample may be carry-over from other donors' samples.

This clonotype showed up many times. The chain's CDR3 is CASSLPGKGYGYTF. The CDR3 DNA follows: TGTGCCAGCAGCTTGCCGGGGAAGGGCTATGGCTACACCTTC. This rearrangement joins TRBV7-2 to TRBJ1-2; D call uncertain. The CDR3 has 14 residues. CDR1 and CDR2 from the germline V gene are SGHTA and FQGNSA. Deletions cut 3 bases from V and 4 bases from J, with 12 bases between.

The J gene is TRBJ1-2, the V gene TRBV28; a possible D gene is TRBD1 (5 bases). Deletions cut 5 bases from V and 4 bases from J, with 11 bases between. The CDR3 length is 13 residues. Germline V gene data show CDR1 as MDHEN and CDR2 as SYDVKM. Here the CDR3 DNA reads TGTGCCAGCAGTGGGACGGTTTTCTATGGCTACACCTTC. Its protein product is CASSGTVFYGYTF.

The V gene is TRBV19, the J gene TRBJ1-1; possible D gene TRBD1, 6 bases. This CDR3 comprises 11 residues. Looked up from germline, CDR1 is LNHDA and CDR2 is SQIVND (reference sequence). This CDR3 is CAGTRGTEAFF. The CDR3 bases are TGTGCTGGGACCAGGGGCACTGAAGCTTTCTTT.

This clonotype was picked up many times. The chain employs TRBV7-2 and TRBJ1-2; weak D call: TRBD1 (5 bases). The germline CDR1 and CDR2 sequences are SGHTA and FQGNSA. The CDR3 runs 14 residues. The V and J ends lost 5 bases and 7 bases respectively, with 17 bases between them. CDR3 sequence (DNA): TGTGCCAGCAGCCCCGCCGGGGGATCGGGTGGCTACACCTTC. Translation gives CASSPAGGSGGYTF.

This clonotype was found many times. This chain uses TRBV7-2 with TRBJ2-3, with D tentatively TRBD2 (5 bases). With 1 base removed from V and 5 bases from J, the gap between germline ends came to 13 bases. Per the germline V gene, CDR1 is SGHTA and CDR2 is FQGNSA. The CDR3 length is 15 residues. The CDR3 region has the DNA TGTGCCAGCAGCTTAGGCCGGGTAGCGAGAGATACGCAGTATTTT. Translated, it gives CASSLGRVARDTQYF. The full variable domain, with the rest looked up from reference TRBV7-2 and TRBJ2-3, is GAGVSQSPSNKVTEKGKDVELRCDPISGHTALYWYRQSLGQGLEFLIYFQGNSAPDKSGLPSDRFSAERTGGSVSTLTIQRTQQEDSAVYLCASSLGRVARDTQYFGPGTRLTVL.

Written as DNA, the CDR3 is TGTGCCAGCAGCTTCGGTGAAGGGAGGGCAGTGACCCAGTACTTC. It yields the protein CASSFGEGRAVTQYF. V and J are TRBV7-9 and TRBJ2-5; the match to TRBD2 covers 7 bases. CDR1 is SEHNR, CDR2 FQNEAQ, per germline (reference sequence). The ends lost 3 bases at V and 7 bases at J; junction bases unmatched: 11. The CDR3 covers 15 residues. The variable domain in full, with the rest retrieved from reference TRBV7-9 and TRBJ2-5, is DTGVSQNPRHKITKRGQNVTFRCDPISEHNRLYWYRQTLGQGPEFLTYFQNEAQLEKSRLLSDRFSAERPKGSFSTLEIQRTEQGDSAMYLCASSFGEGRAVTQYFGPGTRLLVL.

Only a few counts were recorded for this clonotype. V and J are TRBV30 and TRBJ2-7, with D maybe TRBD2 (7 bases). The CDR3 contains 14 residues. The V and J ends lost 2 bases and 4 bases respectively, with 15 bases between them. Germline V lookup: CDR1 GTSNPN, CDR2 SVGIG (reference sequence). The CDR3 region has the DNA TGTGCCTGGAGTAAGGGGGGGACGATTTACGAGCAGTACTTC. This gives the protein CAWSKGGTIYEQYF.

The table lists this clonotype with many counts. This chain links TRBV6-5 with TRBJ1-5; D perhaps matches TRBD1 (5 bases). CDR3 length: 14 amino acids. With 2 bases removed from V and 4 bases from J, the gap between germline ends came to 9 bases. From germline, CDR1 is MNHEY and CDR2 SVGAGI. This chain's CDR3 is CASSYDRLNQPQHF. CDR3 sequence (DNA): TGTGCCAGCAGTTACGACAGATTAAATCAGCCCCAGCATTTT.